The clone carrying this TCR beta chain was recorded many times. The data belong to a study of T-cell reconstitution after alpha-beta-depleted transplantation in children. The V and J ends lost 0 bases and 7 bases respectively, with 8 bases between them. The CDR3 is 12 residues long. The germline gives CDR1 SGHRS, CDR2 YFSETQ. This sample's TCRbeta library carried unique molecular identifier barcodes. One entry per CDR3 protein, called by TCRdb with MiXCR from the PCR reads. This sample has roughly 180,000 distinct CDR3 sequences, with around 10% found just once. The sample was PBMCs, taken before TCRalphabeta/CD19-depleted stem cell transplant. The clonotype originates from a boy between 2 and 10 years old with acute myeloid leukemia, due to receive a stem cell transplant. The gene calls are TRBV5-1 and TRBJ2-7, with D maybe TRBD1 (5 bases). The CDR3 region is CASSLERTEQYF. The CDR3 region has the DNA TGCGCCAGCAGCTTGGAAAGGACAGAGCAGTACTTC.